This is a list of T cell receptor beta chains from one sample in a study of quantifying T cell responses using KT2 cells. TCRdb independently ran MiXCR on the UMI-ligation and nested PCR reads; one entry per CDR3 protein. Counted here are tens of thousands of distinct CDR3 sequences, 7.3% occurring once; the ten biggest clones make up around 14%. Sequencing was carried out using PBMCs spiked with cells of the T cell clone KT2. The source of these receptors is a human donor. CDR3s include the opening cysteine and the closing phenylalanine or tryptophan. A D gene is named only where the DNA matches it firmly. Size is stated for part of the rows, as once, few or many counts, or as a class when the clone is expanded.

d_call,clone_size,v_call,j_call,cdr3_aa,cdr3_nt
.,.,TRBV28,TRBJ1-4,CASSSTATNEKLFF,TGTGCCAGCAGTAGTACAGCAACTAATGAAAAACTGTTTTTT
TRBD2,few,TRBV29-1,TRBJ2-5,CSVVGLAGTAQETQYF,TGCAGCGTTGTAGGGCTAGCGGGAACTGCCCAAGAGACCCAGTACTTC
.,few,TRBV11-2,TRBJ2-7,CASSFGGSGPISEQYF,TGTGCCAGCAGCTTTGGGGGGAGCGGTCCTATAAGCGAGCAGTACTTC
TRBD2,medium-sized,TRBV6-1,TRBJ2-7,CASSEGVLAQSYEQYF,TGTGCCAGCAGTGAAGGGGTACTAGCGCAATCCTACGAGCAGTACTTC
TRBD1,.,TRBV19,TRBJ1-1,CASSGTGWAEAFF,TGTGCCAGTAGTGGGACAGGGTGGGCTGAAGCTTTCTTT
.,many,TRBV25-1,TRBJ1-2,CASSDRQPSNYGYTF,TGTGCCAGCAGTGATAGGCAGCCATCTAACTATGGCTACACCTTC
.,many,TRBV20-1,TRBJ2-1,CSALQSGFEQFF,TGCAGTGCGTTACAGTCCGGTTTTGAGCAGTTCTTC
.,many,TRBV18,TRBJ1-6,CASSPPVGHSNSPLHF,TGTGCCAGCTCACCTCCCGTGGGACATTCAAATTCACCCCTCCACTTT
.,.,TRBV6-6,TRBJ1-1,CASSKQETTEAFF,TGTGCCAGCAGTAAACAGGAGACCACTGAAGCTTTCTTT
.,.,TRBV28,TRBJ1-4,CASSLPRGREKLFF,TGTGCCAGCAGCCTCCCTAGGGGTCGAGAAAAACTGTTTTTT
.,many,TRBV7-2,TRBJ2-2,CASSLGYRLDTGELFF,TGTGCCAGCAGCTTAGGTTACAGGCTGGACACCGGGGAGCTGTTTTTT
.,.,TRBV2,TRBJ2-1,CASSKGNEQFF,TGTGCCAGCAGCAAAGGGAATGAGCAGTTCTTC
.,many,TRBV20-1,TRBJ2-7,CSARDPLGGVQYF,TGCAGTGCTAGAGACCCCCTTGGAGGGGTACAGTACTTC
.,few,TRBV18,TRBJ1-5,CATSPGLNQPQHF,TGTGCCACCTCCCCGGGCCTAAATCAGCCCCAGCATTTT
TRBD2,few,TRBV5-1,TRBJ2-7,CASRPGGARKEQYF,TGCGCCAGCCGGCCGGGGGGGGCGAGAAAAGAGCAGTACTTC
TRBD1,many,TRBV20-1,TRBJ1-1,CSASLPGQGVAFF,TGCAGTGCTAGCCTTCCGGGACAGGGGGTCGCTTTCTTT
TRBD1,.,TRBV6-2/TRBV6-3,TRBJ2-1,CASRQSGQGGNEQFF,TGTGCCAGCAGACAGTCGGGACAGGGTGGCAATGAGCAGTTCTTC
TRBD1,few,TRBV27,TRBJ1-4,CASSTGQGAREKLFF,TGTGCCAGCAGTACCGGACAGGGGGCGCGTGAAAAACTGTTTTTT
.,few,TRBV7-2,TRBJ1-3,CASSFSRSSGNTIYF,TGTGCCAGCAGCTTCAGCAGGAGCTCTGGAAACACCATATATTTT
.,.,TRBV28,TRBJ1-6,CASSPQGLALHF,TGTGCCAGCAGTCCCCAGGGTCTGGCCCTCCACTTT